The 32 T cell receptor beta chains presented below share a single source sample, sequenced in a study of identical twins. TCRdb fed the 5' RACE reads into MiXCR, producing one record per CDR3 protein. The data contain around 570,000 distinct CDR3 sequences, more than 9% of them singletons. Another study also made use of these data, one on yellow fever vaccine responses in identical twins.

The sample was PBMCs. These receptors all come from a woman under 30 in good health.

The CDR3 spells CASSYSFEGPSTDTQYF. CDR3 DNA: TGTGCCAGCAGTTATTCTTTCGAGGGTCCGAGCACAGATACGCAGTATTTT. The V and J genes are TRBV12-3 or TRBV12-4 and TRBJ2-3, with D possibly TRBD2 on 5 matching bases. This CDR3 comprises 17 residues. V gave up 4 bases and J gave up 0 bases, with 17 bases separating them.

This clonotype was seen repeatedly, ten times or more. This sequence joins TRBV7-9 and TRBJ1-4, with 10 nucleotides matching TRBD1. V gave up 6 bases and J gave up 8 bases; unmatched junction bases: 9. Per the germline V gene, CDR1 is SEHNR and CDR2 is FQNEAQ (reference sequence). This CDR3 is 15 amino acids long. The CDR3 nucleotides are TGTGCCAGCAGTTCCCCGGGACAGGGGTACGAAAAACTGTTTTTT. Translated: CASSSPGQGYEKLFF.

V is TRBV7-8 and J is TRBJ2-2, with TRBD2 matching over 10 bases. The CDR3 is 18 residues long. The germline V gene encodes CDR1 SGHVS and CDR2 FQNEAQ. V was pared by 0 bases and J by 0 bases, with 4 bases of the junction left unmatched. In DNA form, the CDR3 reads TGTGCCAGCAGCTTAGCTAGCGGGGGGCTTTCGAACACCGGGGAGCTGTTTTTT. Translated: CASSLASGGLSNTGELFF.

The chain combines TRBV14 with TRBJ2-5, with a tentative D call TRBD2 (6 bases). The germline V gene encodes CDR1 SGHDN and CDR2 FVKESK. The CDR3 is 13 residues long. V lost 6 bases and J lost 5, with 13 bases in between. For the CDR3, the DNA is TGTGCCAGCAGTTACTGGGGGAGGGAGACCCAGTACTTC. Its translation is CASSYWGRETQYF.

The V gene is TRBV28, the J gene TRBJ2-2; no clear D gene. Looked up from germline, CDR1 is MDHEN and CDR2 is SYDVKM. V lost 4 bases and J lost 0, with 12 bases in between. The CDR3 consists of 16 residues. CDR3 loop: CASSSEPFANTGELFF. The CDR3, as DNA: TGTGCCAGCAGTTCTGAACCCTTTGCGAACACCGGGGAGCTGTTTTTT.

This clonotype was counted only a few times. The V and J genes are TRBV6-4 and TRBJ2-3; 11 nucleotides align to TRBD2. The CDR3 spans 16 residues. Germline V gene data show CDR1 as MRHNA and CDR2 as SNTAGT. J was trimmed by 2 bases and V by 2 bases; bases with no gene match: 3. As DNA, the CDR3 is TGTGCCAGCAGTGACCGTAGCGGGGGGGCCACAGATACGCAGTATTTT. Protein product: CASSDRSGGATDTQYF.

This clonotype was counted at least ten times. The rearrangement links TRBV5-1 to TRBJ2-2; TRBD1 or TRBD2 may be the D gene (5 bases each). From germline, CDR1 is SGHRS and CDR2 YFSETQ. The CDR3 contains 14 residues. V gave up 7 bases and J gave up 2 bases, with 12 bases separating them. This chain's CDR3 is CASWYGANTGELFF. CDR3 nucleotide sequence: TGCGCCAGCTGGTACGGGGCTAACACCGGGGAGCTGTTTTTT.

This chain's CDR3 is CASSLRQGENTGELFF. DNA for the CDR3: TGTGCCAGCAGTCTACGACAGGGGGAAAACACCGGGGAGCTGTTTTTT. The chain couples TRBV27 to TRBJ2-2; 9 bases line up with TRBD1. The germline V gene has CDR1 MNHEY and CDR2 SMNVEV (reference sequence). This CDR3 has 16 amino acids. The trim removed 5 bases at V and 2 bases at J, leaving 6 bases unmatched.

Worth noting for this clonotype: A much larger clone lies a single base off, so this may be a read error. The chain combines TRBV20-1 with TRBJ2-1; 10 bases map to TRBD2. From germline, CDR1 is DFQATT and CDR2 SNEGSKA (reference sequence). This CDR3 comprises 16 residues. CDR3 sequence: CCARDLLAGDYNEQFF. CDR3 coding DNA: TGCTGTGCTAGAGATCTTCTAGCGGGGGACTACAATGAGCAGTTCTTC.

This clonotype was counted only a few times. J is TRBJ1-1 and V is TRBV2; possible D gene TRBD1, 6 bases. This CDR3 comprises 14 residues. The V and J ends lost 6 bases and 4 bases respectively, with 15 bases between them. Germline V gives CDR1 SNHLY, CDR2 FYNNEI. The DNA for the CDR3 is TGTGCCAGCAGCGCACAGGGTCCGGGCACTGAAGCTTTCTTT. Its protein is CASSAQGPGTEAFF.

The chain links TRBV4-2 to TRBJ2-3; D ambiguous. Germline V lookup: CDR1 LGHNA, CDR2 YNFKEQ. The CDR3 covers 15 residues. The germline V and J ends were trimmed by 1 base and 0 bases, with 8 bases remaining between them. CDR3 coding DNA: TGTGCCAGCAGCCAAGTAATCCCTAGCACAGATACGCAGTATTTT. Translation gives CASSQVIPSTDTQYF.

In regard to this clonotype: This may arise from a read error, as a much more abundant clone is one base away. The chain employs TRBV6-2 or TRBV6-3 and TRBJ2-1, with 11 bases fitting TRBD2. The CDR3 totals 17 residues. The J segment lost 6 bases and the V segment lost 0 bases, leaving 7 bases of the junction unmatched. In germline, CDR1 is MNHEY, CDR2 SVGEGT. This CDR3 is CASSYSRLAGLTNEQFF. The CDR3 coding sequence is TGTGCCAGCAGTTACTCTCGACTAGCGGGATTAACCAATGAGCAGTTCTTC.

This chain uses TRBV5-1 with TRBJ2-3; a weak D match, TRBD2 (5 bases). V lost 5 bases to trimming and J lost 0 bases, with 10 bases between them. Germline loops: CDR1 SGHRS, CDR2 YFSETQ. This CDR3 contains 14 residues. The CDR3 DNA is TGCGCCAGCAGGAGGGCGGTTAGCACAGATACGCAGTATTTT. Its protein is CASRRAVSTDTQYF.

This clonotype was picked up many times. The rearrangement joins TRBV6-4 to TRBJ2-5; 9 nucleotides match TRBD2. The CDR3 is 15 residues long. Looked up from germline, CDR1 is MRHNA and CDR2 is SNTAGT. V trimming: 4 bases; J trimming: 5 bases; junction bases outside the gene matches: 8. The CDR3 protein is CASSVKAGGGETQYF. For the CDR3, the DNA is TGTGCCAGCAGTGTCAAAGCGGGAGGAGGGGAGACCCAGTACTTC.

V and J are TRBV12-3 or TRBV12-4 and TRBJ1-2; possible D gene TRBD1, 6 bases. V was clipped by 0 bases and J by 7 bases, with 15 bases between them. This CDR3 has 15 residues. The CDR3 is CASSLARGSSTGYTF. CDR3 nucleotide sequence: TGTGCCAGCAGTTTAGCCAGGGGTTCTTCTACTGGCTACACCTTC.

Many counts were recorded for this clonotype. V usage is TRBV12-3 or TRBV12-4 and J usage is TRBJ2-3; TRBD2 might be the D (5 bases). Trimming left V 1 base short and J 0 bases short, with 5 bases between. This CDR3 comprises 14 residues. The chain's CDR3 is CASSLERSTDTQYF. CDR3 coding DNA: TGTGCCAGCAGTTTAGAGCGGAGCACAGATACGCAGTATTTT.

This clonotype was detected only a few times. Written as DNA, the CDR3 is TGCGCCAGCAGCCAAGGAACAGTGGGGATCACCTACAATGAGCAGTTCTTC. This encodes CASSQGTVGITYNEQFF. The chain recombines TRBV4-3 with TRBJ2-1; D not resolved. The CDR3 runs 17 residues. V lost 1 base and J 2 bases, leaving 15 bases between the germline ends. Germline loops: CDR1 LGHNA, CDR2 YSLEER.

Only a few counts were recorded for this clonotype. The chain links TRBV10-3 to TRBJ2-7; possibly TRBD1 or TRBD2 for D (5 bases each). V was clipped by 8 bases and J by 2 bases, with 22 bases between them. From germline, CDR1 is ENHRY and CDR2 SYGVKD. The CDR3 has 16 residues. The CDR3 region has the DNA TGTGCCATCCGAAAGGGCTTAGGGGACGGGCCCTACGAGCAGTACTTC. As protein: CAIRKGLGDGPYEQYF.

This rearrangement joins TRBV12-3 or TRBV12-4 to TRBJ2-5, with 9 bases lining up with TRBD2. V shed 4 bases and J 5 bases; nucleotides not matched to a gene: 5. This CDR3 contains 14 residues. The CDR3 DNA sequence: TGTGCCAGCAGTTCCGCGGGAGGGTCTGAGACCCAGTACTTC. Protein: CASSSAGGSETQYF.

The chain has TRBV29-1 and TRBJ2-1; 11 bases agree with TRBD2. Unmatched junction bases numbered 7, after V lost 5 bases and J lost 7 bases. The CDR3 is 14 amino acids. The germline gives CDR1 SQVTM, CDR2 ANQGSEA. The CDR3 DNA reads TGCAGCGTTTCGGGACTAGCGGCGGGGAATGAGCAGTTCTTC. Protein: CSVSGLAAGNEQFF.

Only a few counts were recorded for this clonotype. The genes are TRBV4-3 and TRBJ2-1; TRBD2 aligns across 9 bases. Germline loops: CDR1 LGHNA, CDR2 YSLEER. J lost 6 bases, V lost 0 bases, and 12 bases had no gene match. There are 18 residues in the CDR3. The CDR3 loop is CASSQETSLAGRVNEQFF. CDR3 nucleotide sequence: TGCGCCAGCAGCCAAGAGACCTCCCTAGCGGGAAGGGTCAATGAGCAGTTCTTC.

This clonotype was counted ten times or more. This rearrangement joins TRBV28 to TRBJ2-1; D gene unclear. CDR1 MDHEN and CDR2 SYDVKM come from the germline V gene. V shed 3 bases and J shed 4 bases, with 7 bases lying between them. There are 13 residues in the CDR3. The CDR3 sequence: CASSFEFYNEQFF. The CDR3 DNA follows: TGTGCCAGCAGTTTTGAGTTTTACAATGAGCAGTTCTTC.

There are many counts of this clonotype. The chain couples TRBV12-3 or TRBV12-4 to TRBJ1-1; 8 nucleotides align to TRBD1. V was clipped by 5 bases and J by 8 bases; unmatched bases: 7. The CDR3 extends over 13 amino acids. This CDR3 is CASSVGQGREAFF. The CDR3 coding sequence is TGTGCCAGCAGTGTAGGACAGGGAAGGGAAGCTTTCTTT.

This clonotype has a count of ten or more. DNA of the CDR3: TGTGCCACCAGCAGAGGGCTTCATACGGGGGGGTCGAGCTCTGGGGCCAACGTCCTGACTTTC. This encodes CATSRGLHTGGSSSGANVLTF. The chain carries TRBV15 and TRBJ2-6, with 8 bases identical to TRBD2. This CDR3 is 21 amino acids long. The junction had 14 bases not matched to a gene; V was cut back by 1 base and J by 0 bases. Per germline, CDR1 LNHNV and CDR2 YYDKDF (reference sequence).

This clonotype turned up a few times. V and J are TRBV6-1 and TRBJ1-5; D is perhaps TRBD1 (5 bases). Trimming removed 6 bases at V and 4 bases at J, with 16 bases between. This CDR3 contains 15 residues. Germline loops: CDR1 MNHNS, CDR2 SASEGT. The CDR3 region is CASSRTGRTNQPQHF. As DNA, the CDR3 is TGTGCCAGCAGCCGAACCGGACGGACAAATCAGCCCCAGCATTTT.

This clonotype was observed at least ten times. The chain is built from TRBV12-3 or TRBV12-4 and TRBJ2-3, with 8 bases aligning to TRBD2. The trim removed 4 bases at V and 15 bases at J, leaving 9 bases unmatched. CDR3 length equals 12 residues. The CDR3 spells CASSSAGTRGYF. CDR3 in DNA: TGTGCCAGCAGTTCCGCCGGGACTAGGGGATATTTT.

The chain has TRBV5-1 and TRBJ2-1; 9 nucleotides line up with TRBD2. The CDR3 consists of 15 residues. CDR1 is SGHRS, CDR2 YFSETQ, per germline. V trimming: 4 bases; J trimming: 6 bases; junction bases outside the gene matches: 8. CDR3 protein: CASSPVAGGPNEQFF. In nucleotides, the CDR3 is TGCGCCAGCAGCCCGGTGGCGGGAGGGCCCAATGAGCAGTTCTTC.

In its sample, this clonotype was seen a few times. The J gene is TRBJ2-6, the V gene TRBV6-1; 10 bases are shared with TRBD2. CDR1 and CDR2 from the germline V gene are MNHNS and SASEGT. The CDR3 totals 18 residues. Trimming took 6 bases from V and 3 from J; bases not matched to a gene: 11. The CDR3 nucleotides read TGTGCCAGCAGGGACGGAGGACTAGCGGTATTTGGGGCCAACGTCCTGACTTTC. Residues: CASRDGGLAVFGANVLTF.

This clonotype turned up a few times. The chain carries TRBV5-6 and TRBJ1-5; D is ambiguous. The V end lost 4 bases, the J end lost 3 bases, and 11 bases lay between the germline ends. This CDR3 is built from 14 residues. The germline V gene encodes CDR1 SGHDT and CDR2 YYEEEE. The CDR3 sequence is CASSPDLTNQPQHF. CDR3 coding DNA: TGTGCCAGCAGCCCGGACCTCACCAATCAGCCCCAGCATTTT.

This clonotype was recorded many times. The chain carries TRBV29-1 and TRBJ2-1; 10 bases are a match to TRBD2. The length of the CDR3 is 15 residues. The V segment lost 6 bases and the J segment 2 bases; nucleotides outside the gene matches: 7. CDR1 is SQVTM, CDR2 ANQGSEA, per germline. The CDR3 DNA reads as TGCAGCGTCCCTTACGGACTAGCGGCCTACAATGAGCAGTTCTTC. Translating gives CSVPYGLAAYNEQFF.

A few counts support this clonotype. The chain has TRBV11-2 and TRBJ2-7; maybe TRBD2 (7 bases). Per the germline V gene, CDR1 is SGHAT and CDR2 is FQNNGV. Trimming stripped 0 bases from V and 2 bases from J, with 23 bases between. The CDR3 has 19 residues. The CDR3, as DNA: TGTGCCAGCAGCTTAGAGGACAGCCTGACTAGCCGGAGGGCCTACGAGCAGTACTTC. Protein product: CASSLEDSLTSRRAYEQYF.

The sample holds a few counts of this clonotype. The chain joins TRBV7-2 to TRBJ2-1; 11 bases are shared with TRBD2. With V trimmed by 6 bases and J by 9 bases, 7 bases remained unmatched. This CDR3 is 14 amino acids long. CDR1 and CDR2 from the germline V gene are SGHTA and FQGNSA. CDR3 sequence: CASSLLAGVSEQFF. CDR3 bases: TGTGCCAGCAGTTTACTAGCGGGAGTCAGTGAGCAGTTCTTC.